This T cell receptor beta chain originates from a study of control samples from healthy donors and cancer patients. Clones were read by immunoSEQ multiplex PCR, and TCRdb kept only the in-frame ones, dropping some. The sample has about 34,000 clones, 93% seen once. The CDR3 contains 13 residues. CDR1 is LNHDA and CDR2 is SQIVND in the germline V gene (reference sequence). V was shortened by 6 bases and J by 4 bases, with 10 bases between the two germline ends. The sequence was collected from a man aged 35 to 55 with colorectal cancer. Sequencing input: PBMCs. The chain joins TRBV19 to TRBJ1-3; D unclear. In DNA form, the CDR3 reads TGTGCCAGTAGGACCACGGGAGGAAACACCATATATTTT. This translates into CASRTTGGNTIYF. Using reference TRBV19 and TRBJ1-3 for the parts outside the CDR3, the full variable domain is DGGITQSPKYLFRKEGQNVTLSCEQNLNHDAMYWYRQDPGQGLRLIYYSQIVNDFQKGDIAEGYSVSREKKESFPLTVTSAQKNPTAFYLCASRTTGGNTIYFGEGSWLTVV.